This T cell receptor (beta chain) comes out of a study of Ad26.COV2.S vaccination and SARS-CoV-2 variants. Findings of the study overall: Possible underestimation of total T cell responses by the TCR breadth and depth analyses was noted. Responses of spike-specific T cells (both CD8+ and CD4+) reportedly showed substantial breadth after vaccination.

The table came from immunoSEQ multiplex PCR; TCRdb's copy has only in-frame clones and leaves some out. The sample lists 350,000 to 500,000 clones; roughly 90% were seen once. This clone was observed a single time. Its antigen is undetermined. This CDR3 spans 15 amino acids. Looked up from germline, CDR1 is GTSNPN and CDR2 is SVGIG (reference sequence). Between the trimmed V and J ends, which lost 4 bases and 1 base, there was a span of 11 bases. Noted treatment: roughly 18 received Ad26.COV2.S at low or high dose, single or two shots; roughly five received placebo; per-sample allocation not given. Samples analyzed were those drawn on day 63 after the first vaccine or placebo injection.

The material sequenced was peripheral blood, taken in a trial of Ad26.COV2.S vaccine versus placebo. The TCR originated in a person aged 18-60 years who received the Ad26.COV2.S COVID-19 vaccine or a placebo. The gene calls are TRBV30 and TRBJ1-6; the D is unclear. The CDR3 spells CAWTGIGSYNSPLHF. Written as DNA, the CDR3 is TGTGCCTGGACCGGGATAGGGTCCTATAATTCACCCCTCCACTTT.